This T cell receptor beta chain originates from a study of blood T cell repertoires in COVID-19. The repertoire was sequenced with immunoSEQ multiplex PCR; TCRdb's copy has only in-frame clones and lacks some. The data show approximately 240,000 clones, 75% to 90% seen once. V lost 2 bases to trimming and J lost 4 bases, with 14 bases between them. The germline V gene encodes CDR1 MDHEN and CDR2 SYDVKM. This CDR3 has 16 amino acids. V and J are TRBV28 and TRBJ1-4; a weak D match, TRBD1 (6 bases). Input material: PBMCs or T cells enriched from blood (not recorded which). The source of this sequence is a woman aged 18-35 years in a cohort exposed to, infected with or recovered from COVID-19 (not recorded which). The CDR3 spells CASSLIWGPLNEKLFF. DNA of the CDR3: TGTGCCAGCAGTTTAATCTGGGGGCCTCTTAATGAAAAACTGTTTTTT.